This TCR beta chain comes out of a study of siplizumab effects on memory and regulatory T cells. Findings of the study overall: The study did not confirm that proliferating Tregs from siplizumab cultures were suppressive. An assignable phenotype, naive or memory, was missing from roughly 80-95% of proliferating CD4+ or CD8+ clones. Sequences below about 10^-5 frequency were poorly captured. As a result, only a minor fraction of alloreactive clones mapped to unstimulated subsets.

Assays examined 90,000 to 100,000 TCR templates per sample. Sequencing used immunoSEQ multiplex PCR; TCRdb keeps in-frame clones, though not all of them. The sample records approximately 100,000 clones, less than 95% being singletons. The trim removed 4 bases at V and 7 bases at J, leaving 14 bases unmatched. The CDR3 length is 16 residues. Germline CDR1 is KGHSH and CDR2 is LQKENI. Points on this clone: What it recognizes is unknown.

The sequenced sample consisted of Tregs sorted from blood. The chain is built from TRBV18 and TRBJ2-7; TRBD1 matches at 9 bases. The origin of this receptor is a human donor in good health. CDR3 sequence (DNA): TGTGCCAGCTCACTCTCACCGGGACAGGGTACGTTTGAGCAGTACTTC. Residues: CASSLSPGQGTFEQYF.